The T cell receptor beta chain described here comes from a study of blood T cell repertoires in COVID-19. Study-wide context: Italy, Spain and the United States were the sources of the convalescent and acute COVID-19 samples.

Germline lookup yields CDR1 MNHEY and CDR2 SVGAGI. V shed 0 bases and J shed 3 bases, with 5 bases lying between them. There are 13 residues in the CDR3. Using immunoSEQ multiplex PCR, the repertoire was profiled, and TCRdb retains in-frame clones only, with some absent. This sample has about 210,000 clones; approximately 85% occur once, and the top ten carry more than 2%. Specimen: peripheral blood. The chain combines TRBV6-5 with TRBJ1-1; the D is unclear. This receptor was obtained from a woman in her sixties or seventies with COVID-19, enrolled during active disease. The CDR3 DNA is TGTGCCAGCAGTTACTCGAGGTACACTGAAGCTTTCTTT. Its translation is CASSYSRYTEAFF.